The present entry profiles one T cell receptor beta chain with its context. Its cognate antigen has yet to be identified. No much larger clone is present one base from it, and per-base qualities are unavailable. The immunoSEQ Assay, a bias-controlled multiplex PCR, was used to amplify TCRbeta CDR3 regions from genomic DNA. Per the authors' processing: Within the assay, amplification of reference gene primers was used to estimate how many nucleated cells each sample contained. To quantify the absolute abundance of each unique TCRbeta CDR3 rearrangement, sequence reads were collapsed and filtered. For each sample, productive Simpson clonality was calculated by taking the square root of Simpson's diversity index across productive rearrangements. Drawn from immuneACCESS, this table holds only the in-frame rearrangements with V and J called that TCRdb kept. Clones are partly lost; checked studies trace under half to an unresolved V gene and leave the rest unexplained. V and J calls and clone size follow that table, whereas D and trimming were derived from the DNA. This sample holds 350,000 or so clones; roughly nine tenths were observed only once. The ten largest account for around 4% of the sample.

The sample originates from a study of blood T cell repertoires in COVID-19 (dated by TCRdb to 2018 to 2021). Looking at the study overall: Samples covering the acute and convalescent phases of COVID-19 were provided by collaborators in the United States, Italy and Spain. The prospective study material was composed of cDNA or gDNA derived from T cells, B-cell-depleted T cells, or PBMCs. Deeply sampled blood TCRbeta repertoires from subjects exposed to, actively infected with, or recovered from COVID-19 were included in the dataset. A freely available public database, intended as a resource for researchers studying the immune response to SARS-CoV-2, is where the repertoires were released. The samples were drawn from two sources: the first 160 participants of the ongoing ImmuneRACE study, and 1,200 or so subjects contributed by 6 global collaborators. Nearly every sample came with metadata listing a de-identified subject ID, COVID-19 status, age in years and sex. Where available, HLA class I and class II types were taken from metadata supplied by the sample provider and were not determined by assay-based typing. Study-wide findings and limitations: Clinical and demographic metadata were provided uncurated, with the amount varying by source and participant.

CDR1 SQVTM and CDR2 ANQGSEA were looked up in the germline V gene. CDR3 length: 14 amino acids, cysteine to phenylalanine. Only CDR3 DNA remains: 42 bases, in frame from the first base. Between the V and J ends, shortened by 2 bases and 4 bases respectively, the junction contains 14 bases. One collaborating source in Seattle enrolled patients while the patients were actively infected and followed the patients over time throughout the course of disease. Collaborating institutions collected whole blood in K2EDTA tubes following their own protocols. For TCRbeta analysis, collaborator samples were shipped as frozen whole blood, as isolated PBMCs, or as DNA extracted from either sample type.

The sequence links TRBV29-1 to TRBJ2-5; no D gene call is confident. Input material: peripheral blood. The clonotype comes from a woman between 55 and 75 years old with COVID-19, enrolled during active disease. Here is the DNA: TGCAGCGTTGAAAGTCCCAGAGGTCGAGAGACCCAGTACTTC. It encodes CSVESPRGRETQYF.